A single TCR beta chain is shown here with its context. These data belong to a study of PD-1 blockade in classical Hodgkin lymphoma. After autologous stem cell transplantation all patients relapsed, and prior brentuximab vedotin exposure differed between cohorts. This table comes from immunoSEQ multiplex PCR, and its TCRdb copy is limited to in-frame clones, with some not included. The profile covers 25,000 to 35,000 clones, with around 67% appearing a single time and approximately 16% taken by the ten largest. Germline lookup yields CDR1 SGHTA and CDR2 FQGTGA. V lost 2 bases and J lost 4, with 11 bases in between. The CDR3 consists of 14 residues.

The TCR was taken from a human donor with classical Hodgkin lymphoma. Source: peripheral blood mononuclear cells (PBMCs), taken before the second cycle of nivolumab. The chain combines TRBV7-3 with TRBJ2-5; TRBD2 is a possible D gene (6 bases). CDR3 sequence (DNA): TGTGCCAGCAGCTTAGCGGGGCCGGGAGAGACCCAGTACTTC. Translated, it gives CASSLAGPGETQYF.